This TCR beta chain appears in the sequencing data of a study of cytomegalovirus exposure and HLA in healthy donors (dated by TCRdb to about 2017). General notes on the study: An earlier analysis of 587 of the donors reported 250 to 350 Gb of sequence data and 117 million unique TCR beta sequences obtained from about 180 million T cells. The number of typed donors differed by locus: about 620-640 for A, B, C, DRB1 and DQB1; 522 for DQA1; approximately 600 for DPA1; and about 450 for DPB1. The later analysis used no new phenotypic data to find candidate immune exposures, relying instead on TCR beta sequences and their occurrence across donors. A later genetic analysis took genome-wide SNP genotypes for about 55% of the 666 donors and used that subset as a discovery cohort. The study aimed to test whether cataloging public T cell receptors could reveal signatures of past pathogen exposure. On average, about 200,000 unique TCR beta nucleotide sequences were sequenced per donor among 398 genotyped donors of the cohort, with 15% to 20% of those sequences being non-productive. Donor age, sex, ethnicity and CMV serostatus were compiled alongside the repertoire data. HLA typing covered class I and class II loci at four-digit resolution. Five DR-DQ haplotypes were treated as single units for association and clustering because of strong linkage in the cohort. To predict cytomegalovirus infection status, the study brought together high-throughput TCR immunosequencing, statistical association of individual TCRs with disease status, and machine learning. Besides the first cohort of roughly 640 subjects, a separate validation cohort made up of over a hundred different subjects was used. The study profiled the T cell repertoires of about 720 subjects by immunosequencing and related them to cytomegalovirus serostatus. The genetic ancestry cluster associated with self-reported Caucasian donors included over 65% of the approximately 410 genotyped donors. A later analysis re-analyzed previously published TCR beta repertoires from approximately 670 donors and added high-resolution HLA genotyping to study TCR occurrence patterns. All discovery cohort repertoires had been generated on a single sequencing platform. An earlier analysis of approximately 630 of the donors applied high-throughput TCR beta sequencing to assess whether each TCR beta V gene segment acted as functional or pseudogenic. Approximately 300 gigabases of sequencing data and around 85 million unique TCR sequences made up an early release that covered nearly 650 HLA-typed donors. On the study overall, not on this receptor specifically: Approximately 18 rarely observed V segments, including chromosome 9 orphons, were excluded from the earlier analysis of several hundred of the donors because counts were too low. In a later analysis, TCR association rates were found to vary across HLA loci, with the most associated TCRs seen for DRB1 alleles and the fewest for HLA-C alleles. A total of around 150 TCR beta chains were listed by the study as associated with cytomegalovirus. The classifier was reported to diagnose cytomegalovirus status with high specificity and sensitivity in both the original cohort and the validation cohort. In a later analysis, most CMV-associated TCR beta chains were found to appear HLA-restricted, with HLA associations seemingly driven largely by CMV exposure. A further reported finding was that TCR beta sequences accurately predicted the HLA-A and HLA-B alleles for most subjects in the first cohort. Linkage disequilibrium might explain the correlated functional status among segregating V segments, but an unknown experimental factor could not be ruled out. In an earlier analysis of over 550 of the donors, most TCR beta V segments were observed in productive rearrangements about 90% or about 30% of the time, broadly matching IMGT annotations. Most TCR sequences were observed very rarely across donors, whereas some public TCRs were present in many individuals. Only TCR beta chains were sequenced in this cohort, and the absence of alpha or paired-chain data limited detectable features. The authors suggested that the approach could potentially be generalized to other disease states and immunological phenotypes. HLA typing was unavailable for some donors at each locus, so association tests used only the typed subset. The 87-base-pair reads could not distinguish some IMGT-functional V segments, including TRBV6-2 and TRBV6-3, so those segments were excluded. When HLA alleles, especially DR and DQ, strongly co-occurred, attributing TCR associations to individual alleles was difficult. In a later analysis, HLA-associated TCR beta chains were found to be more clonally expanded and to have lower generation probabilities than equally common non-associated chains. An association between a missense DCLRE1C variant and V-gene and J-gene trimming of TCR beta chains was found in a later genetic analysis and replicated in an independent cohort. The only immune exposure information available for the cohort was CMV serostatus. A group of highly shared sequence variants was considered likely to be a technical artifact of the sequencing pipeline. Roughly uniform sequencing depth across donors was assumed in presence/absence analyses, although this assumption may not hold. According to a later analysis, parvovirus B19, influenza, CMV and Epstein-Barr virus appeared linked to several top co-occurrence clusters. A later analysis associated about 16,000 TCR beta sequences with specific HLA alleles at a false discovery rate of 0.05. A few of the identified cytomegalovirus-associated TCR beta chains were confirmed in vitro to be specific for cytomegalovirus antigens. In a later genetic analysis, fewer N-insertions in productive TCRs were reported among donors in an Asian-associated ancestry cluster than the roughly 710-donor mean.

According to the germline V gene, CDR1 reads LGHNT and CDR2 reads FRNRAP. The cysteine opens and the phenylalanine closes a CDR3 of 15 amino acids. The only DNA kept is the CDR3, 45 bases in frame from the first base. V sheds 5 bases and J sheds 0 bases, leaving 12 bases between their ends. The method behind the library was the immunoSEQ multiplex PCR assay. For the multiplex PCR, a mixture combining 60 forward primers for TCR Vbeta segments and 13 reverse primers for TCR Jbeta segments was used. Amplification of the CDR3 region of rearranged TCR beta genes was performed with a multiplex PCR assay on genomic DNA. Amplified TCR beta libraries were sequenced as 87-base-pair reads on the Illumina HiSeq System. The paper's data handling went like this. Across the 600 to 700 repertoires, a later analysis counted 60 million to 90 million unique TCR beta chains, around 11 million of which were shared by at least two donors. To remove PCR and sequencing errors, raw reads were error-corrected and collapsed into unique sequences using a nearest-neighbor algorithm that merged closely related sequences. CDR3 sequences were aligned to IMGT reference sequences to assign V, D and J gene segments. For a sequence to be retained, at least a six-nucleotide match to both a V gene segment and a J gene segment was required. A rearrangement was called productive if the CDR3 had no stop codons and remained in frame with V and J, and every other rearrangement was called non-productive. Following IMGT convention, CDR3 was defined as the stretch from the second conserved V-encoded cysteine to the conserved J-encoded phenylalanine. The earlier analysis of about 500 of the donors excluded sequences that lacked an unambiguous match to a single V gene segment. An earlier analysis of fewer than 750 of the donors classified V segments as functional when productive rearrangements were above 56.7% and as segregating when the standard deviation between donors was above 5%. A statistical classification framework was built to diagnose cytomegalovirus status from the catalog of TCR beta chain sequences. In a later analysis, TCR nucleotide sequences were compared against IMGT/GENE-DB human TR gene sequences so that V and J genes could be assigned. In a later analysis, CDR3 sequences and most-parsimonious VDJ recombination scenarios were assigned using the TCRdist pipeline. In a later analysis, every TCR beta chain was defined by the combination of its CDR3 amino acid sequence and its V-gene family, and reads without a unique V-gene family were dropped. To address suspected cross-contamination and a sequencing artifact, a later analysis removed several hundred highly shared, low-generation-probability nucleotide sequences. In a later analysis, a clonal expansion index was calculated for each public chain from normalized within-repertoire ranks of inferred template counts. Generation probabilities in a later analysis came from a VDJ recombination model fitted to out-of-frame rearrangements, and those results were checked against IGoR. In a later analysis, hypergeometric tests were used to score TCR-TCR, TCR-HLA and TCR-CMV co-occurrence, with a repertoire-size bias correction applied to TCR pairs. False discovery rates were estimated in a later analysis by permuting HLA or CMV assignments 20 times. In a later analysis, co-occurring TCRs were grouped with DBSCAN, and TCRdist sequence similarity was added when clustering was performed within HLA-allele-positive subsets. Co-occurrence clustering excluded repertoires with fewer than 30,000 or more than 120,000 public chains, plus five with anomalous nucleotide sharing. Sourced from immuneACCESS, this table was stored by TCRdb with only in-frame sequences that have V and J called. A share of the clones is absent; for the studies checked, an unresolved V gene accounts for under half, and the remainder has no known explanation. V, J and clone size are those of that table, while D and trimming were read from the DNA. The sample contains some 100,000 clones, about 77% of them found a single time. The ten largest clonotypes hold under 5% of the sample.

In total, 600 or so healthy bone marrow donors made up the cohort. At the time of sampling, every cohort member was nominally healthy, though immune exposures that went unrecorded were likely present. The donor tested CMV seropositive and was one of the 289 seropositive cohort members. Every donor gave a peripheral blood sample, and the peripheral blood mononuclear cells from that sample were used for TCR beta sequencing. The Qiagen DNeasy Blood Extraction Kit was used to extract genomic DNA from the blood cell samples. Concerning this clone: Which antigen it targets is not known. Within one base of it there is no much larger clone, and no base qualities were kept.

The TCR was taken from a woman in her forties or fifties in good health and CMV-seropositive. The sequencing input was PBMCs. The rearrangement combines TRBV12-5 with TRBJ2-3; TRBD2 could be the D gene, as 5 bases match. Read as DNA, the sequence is TGTGCTAGTGGTCCTGAGGGAACTAGCACAGATACGCAGTATTTT. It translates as CASGPEGTSTDTQYF.